The clone carrying this TCR beta chain was found once. The antigen is unknown. The entry originates in a study of shared clonotypes between healthy human individuals. Findings of the study overall: The naive CD4 repertoires of a handful of donors were compared, and around 5.1% of clonotypes were shared. Across subsets, estimated richness was generally greater for naive than for memory populations.

Original processing methods: ImmunoSEQ sequences covered only the junction and lacked quality scores; filtering therefore differed. Assay used: immunoSEQ multiplex PCR; TCRdb lists only in-frame clones, some missing. That table gives V, J and clone size, and the DNA gave D and trimming. This table has about 1,900,000 clones, roughly 94% appearing once. This CDR3 has 18 residues. Losses at the gene ends were 0 bases for V and 6 bases for J; bases not matched to a gene: 13. Germline V lookup: CDR1 SGHDT, CDR2 YYEEEE. Naive CD8 cells lacked CD45RO, underwent positive selection for CCR7 and left out terminally differentiated effector memory CD45RA+ cells. All of the donors resided in Nashville, Tennessee, and each was a Caucasian adult.

What was sequenced was naive CD8+ T cells sorted from blood. The receptor comes from a man younger than 30 in good health. This rearrangement joins TRBV5-6 to TRBJ2-3; 10 nucleotides match TRBD2. CDR3 sequence: CASSLEASGSLITDTQYF. The CDR3 DNA reads as TGTGCCAGCAGCTTGGAGGCTAGCGGGAGTCTTATCACGGATACGCAGTATTTT. Variable domain in full (rest from reference TRBV5-6 and TRBJ2-3): DAGVTQSPTHLIKTRGQQVTLRCSPKSGHDTVSWYQQALGQGPQFIFQYYEEEERQRGNFPDRFSGHQFPNYSSELNVNALLLGDSALYLCASSLEASGSLITDTQYFGPGTRLTVL.